The rows below give T cell receptor beta chains drawn from one sample of a study of metastatic and nonmetastatic thyroid tumors. MiXCR was used by TCRdb to re-call the PCR reads. The table records about 41,000 clones, less than 35% of them present only once. Sample: blood. These receptors originate from a male donor with papillary thyroid cancer or a benign thyroid nodule (not recorded which). Some clones in this sample may be carry-over from other donors' samples. Each CDR3 is given without its conserved first and last residue. Each record gives: J gene, V gene, CDR3 protein.

j_call: TRBJ1-5
v_call: TRBV6-1
cdr3_aa: ASRIGQGRQPQH

j_call: TRBJ1-6
v_call: TRBV28
cdr3_aa: ASSFPYNSPLH

j_call: TRBJ2-7
v_call: TRBV13
cdr3_aa: ASSLPRNYEQY

j_call: TRBJ2-1
v_call: TRBV29-1
cdr3_aa: SVELVHSSYNQQF

j_call: TRBJ2-5
v_call: TRBV5-1
cdr3_aa: ASSLEVQETQY

j_call: TRBJ2-2
v_call: TRBV20-1
cdr3_aa: SARDPSEGDTGELF

j_call: TRBJ1-2
v_call: TRBV20-1
cdr3_aa: SAKQGALNYGYT

j_call: TRBJ1-1
v_call: TRBV4-1
cdr3_aa: ASSPVGSLNTEAF

j_call: TRBJ2-2
v_call: TRBV3-1
cdr3_aa: ASRPGQGYGELF

j_call: TRBJ1-3
v_call: TRBV10-2
cdr3_aa: ASSEDIVNTIY

j_call: TRBJ1-1
v_call: TRBV11-2
cdr3_aa: DSSFRQVEAF

j_call: TRBJ1-1
v_call: TRBV28
cdr3_aa: AITRDSYTEAF

j_call: TRBJ2-7
v_call: TRBV5-1
cdr3_aa: ASSLGTELTYEQY

j_call: TRBJ2-7
v_call: TRBV30
cdr3_aa: AWRGPYEQY

j_call: TRBJ2-7
v_call: TRBV28
cdr3_aa: ASSLSIGVGYEQY

j_call: TRBJ2-7
v_call: TRBV5-5
cdr3_aa: ASILAGTSIYEQY

j_call: TRBJ1-3
v_call: TRBV5-1
cdr3_aa: ASSLDFRNTIY

j_call: TRBJ1-2
v_call: TRBV11-2
cdr3_aa: ASSLDRGHGYT

j_call: TRBJ2-1
v_call: TRBV28
cdr3_aa: ASSLNNEQF

j_call: TRBJ1-3
v_call: TRBV6-5
cdr3_aa: ASSFNGGNTIY

j_call: TRBJ2-2
v_call: TRBV20-1
cdr3_aa: SAMFRGRHGELF

j_call: TRBJ2-2
v_call: TRBV7-2
cdr3_aa: ASSGGTGYTGELF

j_call: TRBJ1-4
v_call: TRBV9
cdr3_aa: ASSVYRDQPNEKLF

j_call: TRBJ1-2
v_call: TRBV5-6
cdr3_aa: ASSRPNRQGYT

j_call: TRBJ1-5
v_call: TRBV6-1
cdr3_aa: ASSSRGHQPQH

j_call: TRBJ2-1
v_call: TRBV6-2/TRBV6-3
cdr3_aa: ASSYSREGPSEQF

j_call: TRBJ2-7
v_call: TRBV4-3
cdr3_aa: ASSQEAALAGGLGEQY

j_call: TRBJ1-1
v_call: TRBV20-1
cdr3_aa: SARVTPSEAF

j_call: TRBJ1-2
v_call: TRBV7-9
cdr3_aa: ASSLEDPHYGYT

j_call: TRBJ2-1
v_call: TRBV4-1
cdr3_aa: DSSRGSSFNEQF

j_call: TRBJ2-3
v_call: TRBV3-1
cdr3_aa: ASSPPGRGTDTQY

j_call: TRBJ2-2
v_call: TRBV19
cdr3_aa: ASSKDRLANTGELF

j_call: TRBJ1-2
v_call: TRBV7-2
cdr3_aa: ASSRGTGNYGYT

j_call: TRBJ1-2
v_call: TRBV5-1
cdr3_aa: ASSLKGGRGNYGYT

j_call: TRBJ2-7
v_call: TRBV6-2/TRBV6-3
cdr3_aa: ATGLASSEEY

j_call: TRBJ2-3
v_call: TRBV30
cdr3_aa: AWNQGMSDTQY

j_call: TRBJ2-1
v_call: TRBV2
cdr3_aa: ASYDFPSSYNEQF

j_call: TRBJ1-6
v_call: TRBV20-1
cdr3_aa: SVGRRGGNSPLH

j_call: TRBJ2-2
v_call: TRBV7-3
cdr3_aa: ASSLGGLTGELF

j_call: TRBJ2-1
v_call: TRBV6-1
cdr3_aa: AGRTGWYNEQF

j_call: TRBJ2-2
v_call: TRBV29-1
cdr3_aa: SVWGEGQLF

j_call: TRBJ1-6
v_call: TRBV6-1
cdr3_aa: ASSPSANSPLH

j_call: TRBJ2-6
v_call: TRBV6-1
cdr3_aa: ATETGKSGANVLT

j_call: TRBJ2-1
v_call: TRBV13
cdr3_aa: ARSLVQGQF

j_call: TRBJ2-5
v_call: TRBV7-3
cdr3_aa: ASTPSGTLGETQY

j_call: TRBJ2-7
v_call: TRBV30
cdr3_aa: AWSVGQGAPYEQY

j_call: TRBJ2-7
v_call: TRBV7-8
cdr3_aa: ASSLPGWGYEQY

j_call: TRBJ2-7
v_call: TRBV2
cdr3_aa: ASSRGGMEEQY

j_call: TRBJ2-7
v_call: TRBV4-1
cdr3_aa: ASSQPGTGFHEQY

j_call: TRBJ2-7
v_call: TRBV5-1
cdr3_aa: ASILIGTNRVRGDEHY

j_call: TRBJ2-6
v_call: TRBV6-1
cdr3_aa: ASSQAGNGANVLT

j_call: TRBJ2-3
v_call: TRBV5-1
cdr3_aa: ASSFSYVGGSTDTQY